The clone carrying this T cell receptor (beta chain) has just a few counts. No antigen is known for it. TCRdb processed the RT-PCR reads anew with MiXCR; each CDR3 protein has one entry. The table records 540,000 or so distinct CDR3 sequences, approximately 13% of them present only once. This sample is part of a study of response to subunit inactivated influenza vaccine. Study-wide results and limits: Researchers suggested that each seasonal influenza vaccination recruits few new T cells.

The sequencing used PBMCs from blood, collected 45 days after vaccination. The sequence came from a man aged 45-60 years who received an inactivated influenza vaccine.

The CDR3 loop reads CASSQDLAGEGNIQYF. Written as DNA, the CDR3 is TGTGCCAGCAGCCAAGATCTGGCGGGCGAGGGAAACATTCAGTACTTC. This chain links TRBV3-1 with TRBJ2-4, with a possible D match to TRBD2 (5 bases). Germline CDR1 and CDR2: LGHDT and YNNKEL (reference sequence). This CDR3 contains 16 residues. V lost 0 bases to trimming and J lost 6 bases, with 15 bases between them.